This T cell receptor (beta chain) was obtained from a study of blood T cell repertoires in COVID-19. Study in general: In each case, the material was cDNA or gDNA derived from T cells, B-cell-depleted T cells, or PBMCs.

This table comes from immunoSEQ multiplex PCR, and its TCRdb copy is limited to in-frame clones, with some not included. The sample includes approximately 290,000 clones, around 90% of them seen just once. Cohort placement rested on clinical history that participants reported themselves. The TCR originated in a woman under 40 who had recovered from COVID-19. Sequencing was done on a sample of PBMCs or T cells enriched from blood (not recorded which).

In nucleotides, the CDR3 is TGTGCCAGCAGACGTTTAGAGGCGGGGTATCCTGAAGCTTTCTTT. It yields the protein CASRRLEAGYPEAFF. The gene calls are TRBV7-9 and TRBJ1-1; D not certain. Trimming cost V 6 bases and J 6 bases, with 20 bases left between them. The CDR3 has 15 amino acids. CDR1 is SEHNR, CDR2 FQNEAQ, per germline (reference sequence).